One T cell receptor beta chain is described in this entry. This specimen belongs to a study of Ad26.COV2.S vaccination and SARS-CoV-2 variants. Background on the study: Dosing was one shot or two shots 56 days apart.

Generated by immunoSEQ multiplex PCR, the TCRdb table keeps only in-frame clones and is missing some. The repertoire holds about 680,000 clones, with around 90% as singletons. Treatment reported: around 19 received Ad26.COV2.S at low or high dose, single or two shots; roughly 5 received placebo; per-sample allocation not given. Collection of samples fell on day 63 after the first vaccine or placebo injection. The CDR3 totals 12 residues. Between the trimmed V and J ends, which lost 4 bases and 1 base, there was a span of 4 bases. Germline assignment: CDR1 LGHDT and CDR2 YNNKEL (reference sequence). The receptor comes from a person between 18 and 59 years old who received the Ad26.COV2.S COVID-19 vaccine or a placebo. The material sequenced was peripheral blood, taken in a trial of Ad26.COV2.S vaccine versus placebo. The chain couples TRBV3-1 (or the pseudogene TRBV3-2) to TRBJ1-1; D gene uncertain. CDR3 in amino acids: CASSPANTEAFF. The DNA of the CDR3 is TGTGCCAGCAGCCCAGCGAACACTGAAGCTTTCTTT.